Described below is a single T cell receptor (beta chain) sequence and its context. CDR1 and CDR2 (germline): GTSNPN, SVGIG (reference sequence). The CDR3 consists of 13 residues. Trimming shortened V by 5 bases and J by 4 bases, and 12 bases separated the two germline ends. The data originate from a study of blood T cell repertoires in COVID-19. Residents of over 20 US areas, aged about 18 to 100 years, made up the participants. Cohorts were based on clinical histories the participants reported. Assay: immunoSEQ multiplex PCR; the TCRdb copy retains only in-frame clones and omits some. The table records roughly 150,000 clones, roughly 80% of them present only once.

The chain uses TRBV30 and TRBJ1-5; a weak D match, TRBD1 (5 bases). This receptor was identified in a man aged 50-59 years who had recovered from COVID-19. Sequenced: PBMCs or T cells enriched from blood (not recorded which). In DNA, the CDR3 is TGTGCCTGGGGCTTGGGGGGGAATCAGCCCCAGCATTTT. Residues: CAWGLGGNQPQHF.